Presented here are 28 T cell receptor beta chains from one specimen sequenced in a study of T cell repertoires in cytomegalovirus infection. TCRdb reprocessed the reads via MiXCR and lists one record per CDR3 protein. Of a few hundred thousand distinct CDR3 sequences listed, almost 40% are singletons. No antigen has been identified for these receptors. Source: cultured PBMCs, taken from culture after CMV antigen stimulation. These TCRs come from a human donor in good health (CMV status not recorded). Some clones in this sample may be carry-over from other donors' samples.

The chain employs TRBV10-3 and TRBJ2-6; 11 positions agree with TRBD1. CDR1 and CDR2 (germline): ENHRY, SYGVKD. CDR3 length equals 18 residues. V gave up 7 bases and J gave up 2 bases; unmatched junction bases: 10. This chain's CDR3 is CAINPRTGGAAGANVLTF. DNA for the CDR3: TGTGCCATCAATCCCAGGACAGGGGGCGCGGCTGGGGCCAACGTCCTGACTTTC.

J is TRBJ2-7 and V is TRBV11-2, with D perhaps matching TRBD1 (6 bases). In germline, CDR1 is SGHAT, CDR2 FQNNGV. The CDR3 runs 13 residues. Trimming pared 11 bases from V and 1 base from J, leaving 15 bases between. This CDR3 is CARLRDTSYEQYF. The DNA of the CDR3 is TGTGCCCGCCTACGGGACACTTCCTACGAGCAGTACTTC.

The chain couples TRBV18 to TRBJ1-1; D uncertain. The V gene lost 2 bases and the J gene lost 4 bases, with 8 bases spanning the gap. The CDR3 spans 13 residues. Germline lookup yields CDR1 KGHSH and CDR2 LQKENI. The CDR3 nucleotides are TGTGCCAGCTCACCAAGGGTCCTCACTGAAGCTTTCTTT. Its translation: CASSPRVLTEAFF.

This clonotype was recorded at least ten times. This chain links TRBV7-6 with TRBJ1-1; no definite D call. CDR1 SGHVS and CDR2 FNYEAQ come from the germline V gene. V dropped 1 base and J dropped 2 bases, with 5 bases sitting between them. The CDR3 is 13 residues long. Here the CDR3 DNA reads TGTGCCAGCAGCTTAGAGGGCAACACTGAAGCTTTCTTT. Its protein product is CASSLEGNTEAFF.

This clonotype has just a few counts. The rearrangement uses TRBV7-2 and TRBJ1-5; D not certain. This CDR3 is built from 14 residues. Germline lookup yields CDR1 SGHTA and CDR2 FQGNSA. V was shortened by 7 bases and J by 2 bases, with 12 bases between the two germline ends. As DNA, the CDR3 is TGTGCCAGCACCACCTTGGAGCGCAATCAGCCCCAGCATTTT. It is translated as CASTTLERNQPQHF.

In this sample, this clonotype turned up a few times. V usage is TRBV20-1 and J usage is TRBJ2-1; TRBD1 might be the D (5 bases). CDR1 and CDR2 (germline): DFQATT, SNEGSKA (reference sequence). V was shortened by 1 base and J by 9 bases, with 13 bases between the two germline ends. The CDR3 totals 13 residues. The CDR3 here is CSARGRPQGEQFF. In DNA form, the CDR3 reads TGCAGTGCTAGAGGTAGACCTCAGGGTGAGCAGTTCTTC.

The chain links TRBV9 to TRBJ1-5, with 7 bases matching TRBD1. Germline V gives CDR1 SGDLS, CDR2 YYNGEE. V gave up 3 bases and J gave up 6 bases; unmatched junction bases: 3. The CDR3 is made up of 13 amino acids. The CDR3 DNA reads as TGTGCCAGCAGCGCGACAGGGTCTCAGCCCCAGCATTTT. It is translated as CASSATGSQPQHF.

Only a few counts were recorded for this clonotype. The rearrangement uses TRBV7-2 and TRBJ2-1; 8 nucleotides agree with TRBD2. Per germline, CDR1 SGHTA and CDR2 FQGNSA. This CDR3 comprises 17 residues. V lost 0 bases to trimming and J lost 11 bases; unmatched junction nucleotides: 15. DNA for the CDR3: TGTGCCAGCAGCTTAGCTCAAACGGGAGGGGATCTAGAGCAGCAGTTCTTC. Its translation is CASSLAQTGGDLEQQFF.

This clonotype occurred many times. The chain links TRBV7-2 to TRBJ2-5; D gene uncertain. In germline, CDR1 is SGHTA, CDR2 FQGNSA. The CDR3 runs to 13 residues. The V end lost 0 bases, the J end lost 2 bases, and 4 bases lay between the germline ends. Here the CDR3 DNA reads TGTGCCAGCAGCTTAGCTCCACAAGAGACCCAGTACTTC. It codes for CASSLAPQETQYF.

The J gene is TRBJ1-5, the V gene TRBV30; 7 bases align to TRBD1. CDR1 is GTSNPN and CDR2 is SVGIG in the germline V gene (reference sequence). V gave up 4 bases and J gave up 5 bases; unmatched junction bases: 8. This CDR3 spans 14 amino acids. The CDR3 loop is CAWKRQGGHQPQHF. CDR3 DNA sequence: TGTGCCTGGAAACGACAGGGCGGCCATCAGCCCCAGCATTTT.

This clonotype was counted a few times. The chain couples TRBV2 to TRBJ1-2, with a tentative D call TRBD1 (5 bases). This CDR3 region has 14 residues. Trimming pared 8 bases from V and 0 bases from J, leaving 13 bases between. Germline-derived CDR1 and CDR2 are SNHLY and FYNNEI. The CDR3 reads CASAGWGANYGYTF. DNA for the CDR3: TGTGCCAGCGCCGGATGGGGGGCTAACTATGGCTACACCTTC.

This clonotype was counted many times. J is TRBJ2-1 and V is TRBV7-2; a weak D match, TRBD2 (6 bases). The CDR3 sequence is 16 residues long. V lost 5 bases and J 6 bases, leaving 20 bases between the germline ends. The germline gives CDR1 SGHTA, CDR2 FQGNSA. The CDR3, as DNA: TGTGCCAGCAGCCTGAGTCAAGCGGGTTTAGGCAATGAGCAGTTCTTC. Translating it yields CASSLSQAGLGNEQFF. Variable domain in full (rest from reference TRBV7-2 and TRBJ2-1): GAGVSQSPSNKVTEKGKDVELRCDPISGHTALYWYRQSLGQGLEFLIYFQGNSAPDKSGLPSDRFSAERTGGSVSTLTIQRTQQEDSAVYLCASSLSQAGLGNEQFFGPGTRLTVL.

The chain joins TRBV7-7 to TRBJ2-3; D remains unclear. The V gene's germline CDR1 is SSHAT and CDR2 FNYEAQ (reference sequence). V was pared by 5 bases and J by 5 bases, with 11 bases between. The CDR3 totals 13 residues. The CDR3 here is CASSRIVGDTQYF. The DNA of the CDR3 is TGTGCCAGCAGCCGCATAGTCGGAGATACGCAGTATTTT.

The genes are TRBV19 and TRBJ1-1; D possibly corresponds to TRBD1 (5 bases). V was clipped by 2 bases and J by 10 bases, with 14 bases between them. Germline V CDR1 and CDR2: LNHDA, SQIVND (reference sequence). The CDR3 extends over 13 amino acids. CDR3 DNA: TGTGCCAGTAGTATAACAGGATCGCATGTAGCTTTCTTT. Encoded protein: CASSITGSHVAFF.

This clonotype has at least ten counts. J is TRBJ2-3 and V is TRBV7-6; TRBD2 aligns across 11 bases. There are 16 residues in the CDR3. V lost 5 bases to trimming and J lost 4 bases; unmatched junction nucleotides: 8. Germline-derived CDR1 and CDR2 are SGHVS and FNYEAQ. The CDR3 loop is CASSPTSGRSADTQYF. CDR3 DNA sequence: TGTGCCAGCAGCCCTACTAGCGGGAGAAGCGCAGATACGCAGTATTTT.

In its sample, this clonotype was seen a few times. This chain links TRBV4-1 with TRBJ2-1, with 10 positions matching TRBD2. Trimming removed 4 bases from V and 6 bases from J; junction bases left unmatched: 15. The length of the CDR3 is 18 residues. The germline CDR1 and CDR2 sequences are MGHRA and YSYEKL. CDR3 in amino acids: CASSPIFRLAGASNEQFF. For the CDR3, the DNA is TGCGCCAGCAGCCCCATTTTTAGACTAGCGGGCGCCTCCAATGAGCAGTTCTTC.

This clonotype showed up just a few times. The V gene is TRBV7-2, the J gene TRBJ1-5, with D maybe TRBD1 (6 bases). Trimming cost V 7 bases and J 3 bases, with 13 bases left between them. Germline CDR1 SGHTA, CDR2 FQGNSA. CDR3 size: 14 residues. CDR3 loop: CASTPWGANQPQHF. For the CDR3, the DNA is TGTGCCAGCACCCCCTGGGGGGCCAATCAGCCCCAGCATTTT.

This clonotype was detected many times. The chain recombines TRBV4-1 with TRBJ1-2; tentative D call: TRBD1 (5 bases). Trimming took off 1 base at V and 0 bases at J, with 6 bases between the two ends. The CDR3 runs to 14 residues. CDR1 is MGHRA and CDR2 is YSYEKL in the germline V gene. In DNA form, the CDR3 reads TGCGCCAGCAGCCAAGGACAGTCTAACTATGGCTACACCTTC. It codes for CASSQGQSNYGYTF.

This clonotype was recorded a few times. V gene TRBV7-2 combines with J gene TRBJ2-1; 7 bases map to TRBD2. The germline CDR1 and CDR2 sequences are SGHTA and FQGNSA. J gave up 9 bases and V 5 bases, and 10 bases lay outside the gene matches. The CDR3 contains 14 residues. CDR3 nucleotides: TGTGCCAGCAGCGCCCGCGGGGGTTCCGTTGAGCAGTTCTTC. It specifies CASSARGGSVEQFF.

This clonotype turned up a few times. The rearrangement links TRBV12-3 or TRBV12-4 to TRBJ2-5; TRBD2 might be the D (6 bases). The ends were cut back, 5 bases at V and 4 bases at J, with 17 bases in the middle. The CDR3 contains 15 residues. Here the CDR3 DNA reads TGTGCCAGCAGTCCGGCCGGGGGTGGGCGAGAGACCCAGTACTTC. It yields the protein CASSPAGGGRETQYF.

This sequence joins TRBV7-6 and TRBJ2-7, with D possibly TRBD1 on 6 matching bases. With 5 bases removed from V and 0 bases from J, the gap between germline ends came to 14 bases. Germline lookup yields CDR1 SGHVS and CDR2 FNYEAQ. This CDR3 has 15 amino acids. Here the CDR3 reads CASSRTGPLSYEQYF. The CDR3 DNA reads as TGTGCCAGCAGCCGTACAGGGCCCCTCTCCTACGAGCAGTACTTC.

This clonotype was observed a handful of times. CDR3 region: CATQGADYNSPLHF. Here the CDR3 DNA reads TGTGCCACCCAGGGGGCTGATTATAATTCACCCCTCCACTTT. V is TRBV19 and J is TRBJ1-6; 8 bases align to TRBD1. This CDR3 is 14 amino acids long. Germline trimming cut 10 bases from V and 4 bases from J; bases unmatched to any gene: 6. The germline gives CDR1 LNHDA, CDR2 SQIVND (reference sequence).

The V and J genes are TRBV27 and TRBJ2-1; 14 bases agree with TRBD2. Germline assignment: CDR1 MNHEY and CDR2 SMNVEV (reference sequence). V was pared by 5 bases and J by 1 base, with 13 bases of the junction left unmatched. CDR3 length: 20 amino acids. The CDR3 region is CASSLGTSGGELKSYNEQFF. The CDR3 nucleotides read TGTGCCAGCAGTCTCGGGACTAGCGGGGGAGAACTCAAGTCCTACAATGAGCAGTTCTTC.

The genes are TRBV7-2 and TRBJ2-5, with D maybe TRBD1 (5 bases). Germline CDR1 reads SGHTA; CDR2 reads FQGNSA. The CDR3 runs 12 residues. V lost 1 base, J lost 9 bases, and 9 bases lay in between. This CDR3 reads CASSLDLGPQYF. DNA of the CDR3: TGTGCCAGCAGCTTAGATTTGGGGCCCCAGTACTTC.

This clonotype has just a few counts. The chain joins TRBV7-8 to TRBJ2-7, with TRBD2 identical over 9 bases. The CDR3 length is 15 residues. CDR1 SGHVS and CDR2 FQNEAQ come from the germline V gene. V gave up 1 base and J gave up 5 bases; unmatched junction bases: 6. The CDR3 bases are TGTGCCAGCAGCTTAGGACGGACTAGCGTGGACGAGCAGTACTTC. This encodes CASSLGRTSVDEQYF.

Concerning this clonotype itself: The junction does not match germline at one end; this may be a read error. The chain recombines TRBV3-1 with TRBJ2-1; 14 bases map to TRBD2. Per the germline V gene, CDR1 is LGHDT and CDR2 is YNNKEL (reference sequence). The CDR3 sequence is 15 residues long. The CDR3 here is CASSLGLAGAYEQLF. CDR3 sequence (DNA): TGTGCCAGCAGCCTGGGACTAGCGGGAGCTTATGAGCAGTTGTTC.

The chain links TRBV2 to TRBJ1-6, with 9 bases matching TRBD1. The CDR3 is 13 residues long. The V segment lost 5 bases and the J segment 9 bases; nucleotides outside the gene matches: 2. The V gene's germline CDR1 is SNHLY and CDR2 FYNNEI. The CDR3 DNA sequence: TGTGCCAGCAGTTTACAGGGGGCTTCACCCCTCCACTTT. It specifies CASSLQGASPLHF.

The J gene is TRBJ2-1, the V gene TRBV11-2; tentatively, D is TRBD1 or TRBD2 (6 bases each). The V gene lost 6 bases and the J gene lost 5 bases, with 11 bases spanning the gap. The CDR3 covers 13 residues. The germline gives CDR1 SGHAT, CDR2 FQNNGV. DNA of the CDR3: TGTGCCAGCAGGGGGGGCGACCACAATGAGCAGTTCTTC. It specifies CASRGGDHNEQFF. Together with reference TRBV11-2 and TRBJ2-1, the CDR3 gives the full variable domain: EAGVAQSPRYKIIEKRQSVAFWCNPISGHATLYWYQQILGQGPKLLIQFQNNGVVDDSQLPKDRFSAERLKGVDSTLKIQPAKLEDSAVYLCASRGGDHNEQFFGPGTRLTVL.